Each of the 13 T cell receptor beta chains below was sequenced from the same sample in a study of blood T cell repertoires in COVID-19. Method: immunoSEQ multiplex PCR; TCRdb's copy keeps in-frame clones and lacks some. Of about 280,000 clones in the sample, 70% to 90% were seen once. Sequencing input: PBMCs or T cells enriched from blood (not recorded which). These receptor sequences come from a woman under 40 who had recovered from COVID-19.

This sequence joins TRBV5-1 and TRBJ1-4; 8 positions match TRBD1. The germline CDR1 and CDR2 sequences are SGHRS and YFSETQ. This CDR3 has 16 residues. Germline trimming cut 0 bases from V and 8 bases from J; bases unmatched to any gene: 9. The DNA for the CDR3 is TGCGCCAGCAGCTTGGCCCTAGACAGGGGAACAGAAAAACTGTTTTTT. Its translation is CASSLALDRGTEKLFF.

The chain uses TRBV28 and TRBJ1-5, with 7 nucleotides matching TRBD1. Germline V gene sequence: CDR1 MDHEN, CDR2 SYDVKM. CDR3 length: 14 amino acids. J lost 0 bases, V lost 7 bases, and 3 bases had no gene match. The CDR3 nucleotides are TGTGCCAGCAACCAGGGGGGTAGCAATCAGCCCCAGCATTTT. As protein: CASNQGGSNQPQHF.

The chain couples TRBV6-5 to TRBJ1-2; D gene uncertain. V gave up 0 bases and J gave up 6 bases, with 17 bases separating them. The CDR3 is 16 residues long. Germline V gene lookup returns CDR1 MNHEY and CDR2 SVGAGI. This chain's CDR3 is CASSYSTTVPSDGYTF. CDR3 DNA: TGTGCCAGCAGTTACTCGACTACAGTCCCGTCTGATGGCTACACCTTC.

The V gene is TRBV11-2, the J gene TRBJ1-2, with 7 positions matching TRBD1. This CDR3 spans 15 amino acids. J lost 2 bases, V lost 5 bases, and 8 bases had no gene match. Germline V CDR1 and CDR2: SGHAT, FQNNGV. The CDR3 nucleotides are TGTGCCAGCAGCCAGGAAGGGGGCAAGAACTATGGCTACACCTTC. It translates to CASSQEGGKNYGYTF.

On this clone itself: Other DNA sequences in the same sample also yield this CDR3. The gene calls are TRBV7-3 and TRBJ1-6, with 7 bases lining up with TRBD1. Germline V gene sequence: CDR1 SGHTA, CDR2 FQGTGA. V trimming: 5 bases; J trimming: 9 bases; junction bases outside the gene matches: 4. The CDR3 contains 13 residues. The CDR3 bases are TGTGCCAGCAGCCTCAGACAGGGTTCACCCCTCCACTTT. Translating gives CASSLRQGSPLHF. Using reference TRBV7-3 and TRBJ1-6 for the parts outside the CDR3, the full variable domain is GAGVSQTPSNKVTEKGKYVELRCDPISGHTALYWYRQSLGQGPEFLIYFQGTGAADDSGLPNDRFFAVRPEGSVSTLKIQRTERGDSAVYLCASSLRQGSPLHFGNGTRLTVT.

The CDR3 region has the DNA TGTGCCAGCAGTTTATACCCAGCGGGGTTGGGAGAGACCCAGTACTTC. It translates to CASSLYPAGLGETQYF. The V gene is TRBV28, the J gene TRBJ2-5; TRBD2 aligns across 7 bases. The germline V gene encodes CDR1 MDHEN and CDR2 SYDVKM. The V segment lost 1 base and the J segment 4 bases; nucleotides outside the gene matches: 9. This CDR3 is built from 16 residues.

V is TRBV19 and J is TRBJ1-5; 8 nucleotides agree with TRBD1. This CDR3 is 14 amino acids long. After removal of 8 bases from V and 2 bases from J, the junction contained 5 bases not matched to a gene. Germline loops: CDR1 LNHDA, CDR2 SQIVND (reference sequence). The CDR3, as DNA: TGTGCCAGTGCAGGGGGCGCGGGCAATCAGCCCCAGCATTTT. Translation: CASAGGAGNQPQHF.

This clone was counted only a few times. The rearrangement uses TRBV5-6 and TRBJ2-5, with 9 bases matching TRBD2. The length of the CDR3 is 16 residues. Trimming took 4 bases from V and 5 from J; bases not matched to a gene: 12. The V gene's germline CDR1 is SGHDT and CDR2 YYEEEE. The CDR3 DNA is TGTGCCAGCAGCCCCGTCGCGGGAGGGGAGGGGGAGACCCAGTACTTC. It codes for CASSPVAGGEGETQYF.

V is TRBV19 and J is TRBJ2-1; perhaps TRBD2 as D (6 bases). V dropped 1 base and J dropped 0 bases, with 13 bases sitting between them. The V gene's germline CDR1 is LNHDA and CDR2 SQIVND (reference sequence). The CDR3 covers 17 residues. The CDR3 sequence is CASSIARGASSYNEQFF. The CDR3 DNA reads as TGTGCCAGTAGTATAGCACGCGGGGCAAGCTCCTACAATGAGCAGTTCTTC.

This rearrangement joins TRBV27 to TRBJ2-7; the D is unclear. The CDR3 runs 14 residues. V dropped 3 bases and J dropped 2 bases, with 11 bases sitting between them. CDR1 and CDR2 from the germline V gene are MNHEY and SMNVEV (reference sequence). CDR3 nucleotide sequence: TGTGCCAGCAGTTTTATATCTCAGGCCTACGAGCAGTACTTC. Protein sequence: CASSFISQAYEQYF.

The J gene is TRBJ2-1, the V gene TRBV3-1 (or the pseudogene TRBV3-2), with 10 bases identical to TRBD2. The CDR3 extends over 18 amino acids. CDR1 LGHDT and CDR2 YNNKEL come from the germline V gene (reference sequence). V dropped 1 base and J dropped 8; count of bases not matched to a gene: 14. CDR3 sequence reads: CASSQGGLAGAALDEQFF. In nucleotides, the CDR3 is TGTGCCAGCAGCCAAGGGGGTCTAGCGGGAGCCGCTTTGGATGAGCAGTTCTTC.

CDR3 protein: CASSGIMDTQYF. In DNA form, the CDR3 reads TGTGCCAGCAGCGGGATTATGGATACGCAGTATTTT. The V call is TRBV12-3 or TRBV12-4, the J call TRBJ2-3; the D gene is possibly TRBD2 (5 bases). The length of the CDR3 is 12 residues. Trimming shortened V by 6 bases and J by 6 bases, and 10 bases separated the two germline ends.

The genes are TRBV4-1 and TRBJ2-7; TRBD2 agrees at 9 bases. Germline-derived CDR1 and CDR2 are MGHRA and YSYEKL. Trimming took 2 bases from V and 4 from J; bases not matched to a gene: 9. This CDR3 has 16 residues. The CDR3 region has the DNA TGCGCCAGCAGCCAACTCCCGGCGGGAGGGGGGTACGAGCAGTACTTC. Its translation: CASSQLPAGGGYEQYF.